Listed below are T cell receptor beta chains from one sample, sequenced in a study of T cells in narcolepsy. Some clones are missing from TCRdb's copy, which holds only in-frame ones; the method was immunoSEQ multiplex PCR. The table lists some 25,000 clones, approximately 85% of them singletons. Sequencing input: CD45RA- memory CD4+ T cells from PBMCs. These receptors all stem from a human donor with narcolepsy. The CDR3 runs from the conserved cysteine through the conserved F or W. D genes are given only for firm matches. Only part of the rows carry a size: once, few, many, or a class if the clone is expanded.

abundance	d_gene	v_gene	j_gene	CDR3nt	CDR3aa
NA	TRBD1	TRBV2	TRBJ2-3	TGTGCCAGCAGTCGGGACAGCACCTTCATAGATACGCAGTATTTT	CASSRDSTFIDTQYF
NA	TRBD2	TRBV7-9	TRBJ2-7	TGTGCCAGCAGCTTCCTAGCGGGATCCTACGAGCAGTACTTC	CASSFLAGSYEQYF
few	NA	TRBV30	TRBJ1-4	TGTGCCTGGAGTAGGGGGTCAAAACTGTTTTTT	CAWSRGSKLFF
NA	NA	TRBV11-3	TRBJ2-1	TGTGCCAGCAGCTTAGTAGTTTCGGAGGTCAATGAGCAGTTCTTC	CASSLVVSEVNEQFF
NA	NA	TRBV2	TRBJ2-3	TGTGCCAGCACAACAGAAATCACAGATACGCAGTATTTT	CASTTEITDTQYF
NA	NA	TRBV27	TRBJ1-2	TGTGCCAGCAGTTCCGATGCTGATTCCTACGGCTACACCTTC	CASSSDADSYGYTF
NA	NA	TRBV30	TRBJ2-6	TGTGCCTGGGGGGAAGGGGCTGGGGCCAACGTCCTGACTTTC	CAWGEGAGANVLTF
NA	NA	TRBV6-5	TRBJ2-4	TGTGCCAGCAGCCAAGGGGTGGTCAAAAACATTCAGTACTTC	CASSQGVVKNIQYF
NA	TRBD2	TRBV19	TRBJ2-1	TGTGCCAGTAGTATAGAGGGACTAGCGGGAAGGTGGGAGCAGTTCTTC	CASSIEGLAGRWEQFF
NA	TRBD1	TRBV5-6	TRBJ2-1	TGTGCCAGCAGCTTGGGTGGGACAGGGGTTATGTATGAGCAGTTCTTC	CASSLGGTGVMYEQFF
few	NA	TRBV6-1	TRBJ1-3	TGTGCCAGCAGTGTTTCGACAGGCCTCAGCTCTGGAAACACCATATATTTT	CASSVSTGLSSGNTIYF
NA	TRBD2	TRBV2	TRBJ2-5	TGTGCCAGCAGTGAAACGGGACTAGTTTCAGAGACCCAGTACTTC	CASSETGLVSETQYF
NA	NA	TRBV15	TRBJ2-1	TGTGCCACCAGCAGAGATGGCGGGAACAATGAGCAGTTCTTC	CATSRDGGNNEQFF
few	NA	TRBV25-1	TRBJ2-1	TGTGCCAGCAGTGGGATGGGGGGACCCTACAATGAGCAGTTCTTC	CASSGMGGPYNEQFF
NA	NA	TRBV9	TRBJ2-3	TGTGCCAGCAGCGTAGCCAGCGGGTTCGGAGGAGATACGCAGTATTTT	CASSVASGFGGDTQYF
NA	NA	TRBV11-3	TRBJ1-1	TGTGCCAGCAGCTTACTCAGGAACACTGAAGCTTTCTTT	CASSLLRNTEAFF
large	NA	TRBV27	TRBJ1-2	TGTGCCAGCAGTTTTGAGGGCAACTATGGCTACACCTTC	CASSFEGNYGYTF
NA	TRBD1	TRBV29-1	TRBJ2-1	TGCAGCGTAGGACAGGGGGGTCACGGCAATGAGCAGTTCTTC	CSVGQGGHGNEQFF
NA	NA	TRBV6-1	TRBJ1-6	TGTGCCAGCAAGAACAGGGTTGACTATAATTCACCCCTCCACTTT	CASKNRVDYNSPLHF
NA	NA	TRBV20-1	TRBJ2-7	TGCAGTGCTACCCGGACTAAGGAGCAGTACTTC	CSATRTKEQYF
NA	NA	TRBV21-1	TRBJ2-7	TGTGCCAGCAGCCTTACAAAGGGGACAGGGCTCCCCTACGAGCAGTACTTC	CASSLTKGTGLPYEQYF
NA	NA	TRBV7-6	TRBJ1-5	TGTGCCAGCAGCTTAGGTAGCGGAAATCAGCCCCAGCATTTT	CASSLGSGNQPQHF
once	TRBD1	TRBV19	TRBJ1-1	TGTGCCAGTAAGTCGCGACAGGGGGCATTCACTGAAGCTTTCTTT	CASKSRQGAFTEAFF
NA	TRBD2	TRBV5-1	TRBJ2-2	TGCGCCAGCAGCTTATCAGCGGGGGTGCCCGGGGAGCTGTTTTTT	CASSLSAGVPGELFF
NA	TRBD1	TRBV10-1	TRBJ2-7	TGCGCCAGCAGTGAGGGACAGGGAATATCCTACGAGCAGTACTTC	CASSEGQGISYEQYF
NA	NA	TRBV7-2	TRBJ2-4	TGTGCCAGCAGCCGCAACTCGATTCAGTACTTC	CASSRNSIQYF
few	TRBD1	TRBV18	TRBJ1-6	TGTGCCAGCTCACCTAGCGGACAGGGGGCGCGTGGAGGTGAATCACCCCTCCACTTT	CASSPSGQGARGGESPLHF
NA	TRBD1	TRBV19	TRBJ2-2	TGTGCCAGTAGTATATCGGGACAGGGCACCGGGGAGCTGTTTTTT	CASSISGQGTGELFF
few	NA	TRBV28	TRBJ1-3	TGTGCCAGCAGTCCTCCCAGGAACTCTGGAAACACCATATATTTT	CASSPPRNSGNTIYF
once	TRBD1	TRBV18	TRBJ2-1	TGTGCCAGCTCACGGACAGGGGAGAGCAATGAGCAGTTCTTC	CASSRTGESNEQFF
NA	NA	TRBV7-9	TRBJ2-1	TGTGCCAGCAGTAGCACGAGCTCCTACAATGAGCAGTTCTTC	CASSSTSSYNEQFF
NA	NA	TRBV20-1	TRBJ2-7	TGCAGCTCCCCGTCGCGGAACGAGCAGTACTTC	CSSPSRNEQYF
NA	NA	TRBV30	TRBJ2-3	TGTGCCTGGAGTGCGAATGTCAGGAGCACAGATACGCAGTATTTT	CAWSANVRSTDTQYF
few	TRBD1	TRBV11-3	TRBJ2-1	TGTGCCAGCAGCTCGGGACAGGATAACAATGAGCAGTTCTTC	CASSSGQDNNEQFF
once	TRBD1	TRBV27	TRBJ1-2	TGTGCCAGCAGTTTAGCAGGGGGCAATAAAGGCTATGGCTACACCTTC	CASSLAGGNKGYGYTF
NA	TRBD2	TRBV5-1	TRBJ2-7	TGCGCCAGCAGCCCGGGACTAGCGGTATCCTACGAGCAGTACTTC	CASSPGLAVSYEQYF
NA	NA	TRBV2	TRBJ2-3	TGTGCCAGCAGTCTGTTGGGAGGGGGGACAGATACGCAGTATTTT	CASSLLGGGTDTQYF
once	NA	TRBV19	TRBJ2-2	TGTGCCAGTAGTATCTCGACAGGCACCGGGGAGCTGTTTTTT	CASSISTGTGELFF
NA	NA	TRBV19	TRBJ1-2	TGTGCCAGTAGTGCCGGGGGGGAATATGGAACTAACTATGGCTACACCTTC	CASSAGGEYGTNYGYTF
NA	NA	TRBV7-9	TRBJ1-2	TGTGCCAGCAGTTTTAACAGGGAGGGCTACACCTTC	CASSFNREGYTF
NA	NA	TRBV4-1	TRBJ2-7	TGCGCCAGCAGCCAAGCCCCCAGATCCTACGAGCAGTACTTC	CASSQAPRSYEQYF
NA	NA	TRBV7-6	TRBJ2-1	TGTGCCAGCAGCCCGTCAGGGCCCTACAATGAGCAGTTCTTC	CASSPSGPYNEQFF
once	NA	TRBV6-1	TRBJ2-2	TGTGCCAGCTTGGTACTATGGGACACCGGGGAGCTGTTTTTT	CASLVLWDTGELFF
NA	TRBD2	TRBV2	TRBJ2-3	TGTGCCAGCGTGCTAGCGGGTTACACAGATACGCAGTATTTT	CASVLAGYTDTQYF
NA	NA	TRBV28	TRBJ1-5	TGTGCCAGCAGTTTGACTAGCCAGCCCCAGCATTTT	CASSLTSQPQHF
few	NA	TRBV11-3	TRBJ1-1	TGTGCCAGCAGCTTTTCACAGAACACTGAAGCTTTCTTT	CASSFSQNTEAFF